A single sample gave rise to the 9 T cell receptor beta chains below, sequenced in a study of blood T cells in healthy people across ages. It was with a sample-barcoded 5' primer and a J-beta primer mix that a second PCR of about 6 to 11 cycles was run. MiXCR was run by TCRdb on the 5' RACE reads, yielding one entry per CDR3 protein. The table lists about 760,000 distinct CDR3 sequences, 56% of them singletons. Sequencing input: blood. Every receptor here comes from a man in his forties in good health.

This chain uses TRBV5-8 with TRBJ2-3; 9 nucleotides agree with TRBD1. After removal of 4 bases from V and 0 bases from J, the junction contained 6 bases not matched to a gene. This CDR3 is 16 amino acids long. CDR1 is SGHTS and CDR2 is YDEGEE in the germline V gene. In DNA, the CDR3 is TGTGCCAGCAGCATGGGACAGGGTGGGAGCACAGATACGCAGTATTTT. Amino acids: CASSMGQGGSTDTQYF.

The chain has TRBV20-1 and TRBJ2-7, with unresolved D. Germline CDR1 is DFQATT and CDR2 is SNEGSKA (reference sequence). V was pared by 3 bases and J by 0 bases, with 15 bases between. CDR3 length: 15 residues. Here the CDR3 reads CSARNLETSSYEQYF. For the CDR3, the DNA is TGCAGTGCTAGGAATCTCGAGACCAGCTCCTACGAGCAGTACTTC.

V and J are TRBV5-1 and TRBJ2-1; D might be TRBD2 (6 bases). Germline lookup yields CDR1 SGHRS and CDR2 YFSETQ. CDR3 size: 16 residues. The V end lost 0 bases, the J end lost 2 bases, and 12 bases lay between the germline ends. CDR3 DNA sequence: TGCGCCAGCAGCTTGGCGGGACTCCCTACCTACAATGAGCAGTTCTTC. Protein sequence: CASSLAGLPTYNEQFF.

In this sample, this clonotype turned up many times. The chain couples TRBV11-3 to TRBJ2-5; maybe TRBD2 (6 bases). The germline CDR1 and CDR2 sequences are SGHNT and YENEEA. The V end was cut by 5 bases, the J end by 5 bases, with 15 bases between. There are 14 residues in the CDR3. The CDR3 DNA follows: TGTGCCAGCAGCCGCCCGGGGGAGGTGGAGACCCAGTACTTC. Protein: CASSRPGEVETQYF.

V and J are TRBV7-3 and TRBJ2-3, with a possible D match to TRBD1 (8 bases). Per the germline V gene, CDR1 is SGHTA and CDR2 is FQGTGA. V was trimmed by 5 bases and J by 4 bases, leaving 22 bases between them. The CDR3 covers 17 residues. Here the CDR3 reads CASSLHTGGGGPDTQYF. CDR3 in DNA: TGTGCCAGCAGCCTTCATACAGGGGGGGGGGGACCAGATACGCAGTATTTT.

The chain is built from TRBV2 and TRBJ1-2; 7 nucleotides match TRBD1. V trimming: 3 bases; J trimming: 2 bases; junction bases outside the gene matches: 0. Germline loops: CDR1 SNHLY, CDR2 FYNNEI. CDR3 size: 13 residues. In DNA, the CDR3 is TGTGCCAGCAGTGAGGACAGGAACTATGGCTACACCTTC. It yields the protein CASSEDRNYGYTF.

In this sample, this clonotype turned up a few times. The V and J genes are TRBV15 and TRBJ2-3; 8 bases agree with TRBD1. The J segment lost 0 bases and the V segment lost 4 bases, leaving 3 bases of the junction unmatched. The CDR3 covers 15 residues. In germline, CDR1 is LNHNV, CDR2 YYDKDF (reference sequence). The CDR3 spells CATSTDRGSTDTQYF. In DNA form, the CDR3 reads TGTGCCACCAGCACAGACAGGGGAAGCACAGATACGCAGTATTTT.

This chain links TRBV20-1 with TRBJ2-3; weak D call: TRBD2 (6 bases). Germline loops: CDR1 DFQATT, CDR2 SNEGSKA (reference sequence). The CDR3 is 14 residues long. V lost 4 bases, J lost 4 bases, and 15 bases lay in between. This chain's CDR3 is CSANLRLVSDTQYF. CDR3 nucleotide sequence: TGCAGTGCTAACCTCAGACTAGTTTCAGATACGCAGTATTTT.

This clonotype was seen only a few times. The chain joins TRBV12-5 to TRBJ1-2; 8 bases align to TRBD1. The germline V gene encodes CDR1 LGHNT and CDR2 FRNRAP. J lost 6 bases, V lost 3 bases, and 3 bases had no gene match. This CDR3 spans 13 amino acids. The CDR3 DNA sequence: TGTGCTAGTGGTTTCCCACAGGGGGATGGCTACACCTTC. Amino acid sequence: CASGFPQGDGYTF.